The rows below give T cell receptor beta chains drawn from one sample of a study of blood T cell repertoires in COVID-19. Sequenced by immunoSEQ multiplex PCR; TCRdb stores in-frame clones only, minus some. The sample has approximately 130,000 clones; roughly 86% are singletons. Sample: peripheral blood. The source of these receptors is a woman aged 45-60 years who had recovered from COVID-19. The CDR3 runs from the conserved cysteine through the conserved F or W. D genes are given only for firm matches.

. 15 TRBJ1-5 TRBV4-1 CASSQGHSTNQPQHF
TRBD2 16 TRBJ2-3 TRBV11-2 CASSSMGGLFTDTQYF
. 12 TRBJ1-1 TRBV19 CASSRGGNEAFF
. 14 TRBJ1-1 TRBV28 CASRGYRDSHQAFF
. 13 TRBJ2-1 TRBV24-1 CATTQGAYNEQFF
. 16 TRBJ2-1 TRBV24-1 CATSDFVGGPYNEQFF
TRBD1 15 TRBJ1-1 TRBV7-6 CASSFGTGEGTEAFF
TRBD2 15 TRBJ2-7 TRBV5-1 CASRPPGLAGGEQYF
TRBD2 16 TRBJ2-3 TRBV7-2 CASSLVGLAGADTQYF
TRBD1 15 TRBJ1-1 TRBV7-6 CASSFLSGQGGEAFF
TRBD1 17 TRBJ1-4 TRBV12-5 CASGLTLNRGYDEKLFF
. 15 TRBJ1-2 TRBV6-6 CASSSGRGAPYGYTF
. 11 TRBJ2-7 TRBV20-1 CSGTSSYEQYF
TRBD2 16 TRBJ2-2 TRBV3-1/TRBV3-2 CASSLTSGRTTGELFF
TRBD2 18 TRBJ2-1 TRBV7-2 CASSLGAGTSGNRNEQFF
. 17 TRBJ2-3 TRBV7-9 CASSLGLRGFITDTQYF
. 14 TRBJ2-2 TRBV11-2 CASSWDIYTGELFF
TRBD2 17 TRBJ2-3 TRBV10-1 CASSESGGLAVTDTQYF
TRBD2 15 TRBJ2-1 TRBV6-1 CASSDWLAANNEQFF
TRBD1 16 TRBJ1-4 TRBV7-8 CASSLVRDRPNEKLFF
. 18 TRBJ2-3 TRBV11-2 CASSLEESPLYRTDTQYF
. 16 TRBJ2-2 TRBV5-6 CASSLVTDFNTGELFF
TRBD1 15 TRBJ1-5 TRBV6-6 CASSPGTGVSQPQHF
. 13 TRBJ1-5 TRBV7-2 CASSLNIHQPQHF
TRBD1 15 TRBJ2-3 TRBV7-2 CASSLRTGGTDTQYF
. 12 TRBJ2-1 TRBV6-2/TRBV6-3 CASSYSTNEQFF
. 15 TRBJ2-7 TRBV4-1 CASSQEIREGYEQYF
. 15 TRBJ1-1 TRBV9 CASSAAGAMNTEAFF
TRBD1 14 TRBJ1-2 TRBV5-8 CASSPGQGIDGYTF
TRBD1 15 TRBJ1-5 TRBV7-2 CASSLGQGSNQPQHF
TRBD1 18 TRBJ1-1 TRBV4-1 CASSQDRRQGAGNTEAFF
. 13 TRBJ2-1 TRBV7-3 CASSLGGTDEQFF
TRBD2 15 TRBJ2-3 TRBV10-3 CAIRGTSESTDTQYF
. 13 TRBJ1-1 TRBV18 CASSRESNTEAFF
TRBD2 17 TRBJ2-7 TRBV24-1 CATSVEGRGASSYEQYF
. 15 TRBJ2-2 TRBV7-9 CASSPPGHYTGELFF
. 15 TRBJ1-5 TRBV28 CASRPGGPSNQPQHF
TRBD1 13 TRBJ1-1 TRBV6-6 CASSRDRNTEAFF
TRBD1 15 TRBJ1-5 TRBV24-1 CATSDLCTGERPQHF
. 15 TRBJ1-2 TRBV2 CASRANREANYGYTF
. 16 TRBJ2-3 TRBV11-1 CASSLATGTSTDTQYF
TRBD2 16 TRBJ2-7 TRBV5-4 CASSPGGLAGAYEQYF